These 28 T cell receptor beta chains originate from one sample sequenced in a study of identical twins. TCRdb passed the 5' RACE reads through MiXCR, listing each CDR3 protein once. Of hundreds of thousands of distinct CDR3 sequences in the sample, about 12% were seen once. The data also belong to a second study, concerning yellow fever vaccine responses in identical twins.

Material for sequencing was CD8+ T cells sorted from blood. The receptors were sampled from a woman in her late teens or twenties in good health.

The chain combines TRBV20-1 with TRBJ2-5; D not certain. The germline gives CDR1 DFQATT, CDR2 SNEGSKA (reference sequence). V gave up 5 bases and J gave up 0 bases, with 10 bases separating them. The CDR3 loop spans 13 amino acids. DNA of the CDR3: TGCAGTGCTCCAGTCGGGTACCAAGAGACCCAGTACTTC. It encodes CSAPVGYQETQYF.

This clonotype was seen only a few times. J is TRBJ1-1 and V is TRBV9; no definite D call. Germline assignment: CDR1 SGDLS and CDR2 YYNGEE. The V end lost 1 base, the J end lost 3 bases, and 4 bases lay between the germline ends. The CDR3 is 12 residues long. The CDR3 nucleotides are TGTGCCAGCAGCGTATCTGACACTGAAGCTTTCTTT. This codes for CASSVSDTEAFF. Looking up the rest from reference TRBV9 and TRBJ1-1 gives the full variable domain: DSGVTQTPKHLITATGQRVTLRCSPRSGDLSVYWYQQSLDQGLQFLIQYYNGEERAKGNILERFSAQQFPDLHSELNLSSLELGDSALYFCASSVSDTEAFFGQGTRLTVV.

The CDR3 here is CARTGDNSGANVLTF. The CDR3 DNA sequence: TGTGCCAGGACGGGAGACAACTCTGGGGCCAACGTCCTGACTTTC. J is TRBJ2-6 and V is TRBV2, with a tentative D call TRBD2 (6 bases). Germline loops: CDR1 SNHLY, CDR2 FYNNEI. Deletions cut 9 bases from V and 0 bases from J, with 12 bases between. The CDR3 extends over 15 amino acids.

This clonotype was detected a few times. The chain uses TRBV20-1 and TRBJ2-1, with a tentative D call TRBD2 (6 bases). Germline CDR1 reads DFQATT; CDR2 reads SNEGSKA (reference sequence). Trimming removed 0 bases at V and 2 bases at J, with 14 bases between. The CDR3 spans 16 residues. CDR3 bases: TGCAGTGCTAGAGATTGGGACTCCACAGCCTACAATGAGCAGTTCTTC. It specifies CSARDWDSTAYNEQFF.

The chain has TRBV29-1 and TRBJ2-1; 12 nucleotides align to TRBD2. The V gene end was trimmed by 7 bases and the J gene end by 3 bases; junction bases not matched to a gene: 4. The CDR3 is 14 amino acids. CDR1 and CDR2 from the germline V gene are SQVTM and ANQGSEA. The CDR3 DNA reads as TGCAGCGACAGGGGACTAGCGGGCTACAATGAGCAGTTCTTC. The encoded protein is CSDRGLAGYNEQFF.

The rearrangement joins TRBV19 to TRBJ2-7; 7 bases agree with TRBD1. This CDR3 region has 13 residues. With 2 bases clipped from V and 7 bases from J, the junction kept 5 bases outside the gene matches. CDR1 and CDR2 from the germline V gene are LNHDA and SQIVND (reference sequence). The DNA for the CDR3 is TGTGCCAGTAGTATATCAGGGGGTGAAGAGCAGTACGTC. Its protein product is CASSISGGEEQYV.

This clonotype was counted at least ten times. This chain uses TRBV7-8 with TRBJ2-4; D is possibly TRBD1 or TRBD2 (5 bases each). This CDR3 has 15 amino acids. V lost 6 bases, J lost 2 bases, and 14 bases lay in between. Germline V CDR1 and CDR2: SGHVS, FQNEAQ. CDR3 in DNA: TGTGCCAGCAGTCAAGTGGGGACCCCCAAAAACATTCAGTACTTC. Its translation: CASSQVGTPKNIQYF. The variable domain in full, completed from reference TRBV7-8 and TRBJ2-4, reads GAGVSQSPRYKVAKRGQDVALRCDPISGHVSLFWYQQALGQGPEFLTYFQNEAQLDKSGLPSDRFFAERPEGSVSTLKIQRTQQEDSAVYLCASSQVGTPKNIQYFGAGTRLSVL.

This clonotype was found a few times. This rearrangement joins TRBV7-9 to TRBJ1-6; D is ambiguous. This CDR3 comprises 12 residues. Germline-derived CDR1 and CDR2 are SEHNR and FQNEAQ (reference sequence). The ends were cut back, 1 base at V and 14 bases at J, with 9 bases in the middle. The CDR3 coding sequence is TGTGCCAGCAGCTTAGTGCGGTGGTCCCTCCACTTT. Encoded protein: CASSLVRWSLHF.

This chain links TRBV6-1 with TRBJ1-4; tentative D call: TRBD1 (5 bases). Trimming removed 2 bases from V and 6 bases from J, with 10 bases in between. CDR1 and CDR2 (germline): MNHNS, SASEGT. There are 14 residues in the CDR3. The CDR3 loop is CASSEYSRDEKLFF. CDR3 bases: TGTGCCAGCAGTGAATACTCCAGGGATGAAAAACTGTTTTTT.

Here the CDR3 DNA reads TGCGCCAGCAGCCAAGAGGCAGTTAGCACAGATACGCAGTATTTT. It translates to CASSQEAVSTDTQYF. The chain joins TRBV4-1 to TRBJ2-3; no clear D gene. V was pared by 0 bases and J by 0 bases, with 7 bases between. The germline V gene has CDR1 MGHRA and CDR2 YSYEKL. This CDR3 has 15 amino acids.

The rearrangement joins TRBV5-1 to TRBJ2-3; 8 nucleotides align to TRBD1. This CDR3 spans 16 amino acids. The germline V gene has CDR1 SGHRS and CDR2 YFSETQ. V was pared by 4 bases and J by 2 bases, with 9 bases of the junction left unmatched. CDR3 residues: CASSVGTGEITDTQYF. In DNA, the CDR3 is TGCGCCAGCAGCGTAGGGACAGGCGAAATCACAGATACGCAGTATTTT.

The chain combines TRBV4-1 with TRBJ2-2; the D is unclear. The V end lost 1 base, the J end lost 5 bases, and 14 bases lay between the germline ends. CDR1 is MGHRA and CDR2 is YSYEKL in the germline V gene. The length of the CDR3 is 16 residues. The CDR3: CASSQGPFGRTGELFF. The CDR3 bases are TGCGCCAGCAGCCAAGGGCCTTTCGGACGGACCGGGGAGCTGTTTTTT.

The table lists this clonotype with a few counts. The rearrangement uses TRBV24-1 and TRBJ2-2, with a tentative D call TRBD2 (5 bases). Trimming took 5 bases from V and 4 from J, leaving 10 bases between them. The CDR3 consists of 14 residues. Germline CDR1 KGHDR, CDR2 SFDVKD. The CDR3 spells CATSGPAGTGELFF. For the CDR3, the DNA is TGTGCCACCAGTGGCCCGGCGGGCACCGGGGAGCTGTTTTTT.

At least ten counts were recorded for this clonotype. The rearrangement joins TRBV29-1 to TRBJ2-1; D remains unclear. Germline assignment: CDR1 SQVTM and CDR2 ANQGSEA. V was clipped by 4 bases and J by 8 bases, with 12 bases between them. The CDR3 is made up of 12 amino acids. The CDR3 coding sequence is TGCAGCGTTGCGATAGCTTTCGATGAGCAGTTCTTC. Its translation: CSVAIAFDEQFF.

This clonotype was observed a handful of times. The chain joins TRBV3-1 to TRBJ2-1; D gene unclear. CDR1 is LGHDT and CDR2 is YNNKEL in the germline V gene (reference sequence). The CDR3 has 15 residues. Trimming shortened V by 5 bases and J by 8 bases, and 19 bases separated the two germline ends. The CDR3 DNA is TGTGCCAGCAGCTACGAACCGCCTGGCCTGGATGAGCAGTTCTTC. Protein: CASSYEPPGLDEQFF.

This clonotype was seen more than once but under ten times. V and J are TRBV24-1 and TRBJ1-6; a weak D match, TRBD1 (6 bases). Germline CDR1 and CDR2: KGHDR and SFDVKD. The V gene lost 10 bases and the J gene lost 5 bases, with 17 bases spanning the gap. The CDR3 sequence is 15 residues long. The CDR3 loop is CATTQTGEDNSPLHF. The CDR3 region has the DNA TGTGCCACTACACAGACAGGAGAAGATAATTCACCCCTCCACTTT.

This clonotype was seen more than once but under ten times. The genes are TRBV4-1 and TRBJ2-5, with TRBD2 as a possible D gene (6 bases). The germline gives CDR1 MGHRA, CDR2 YSYEKL. Trimming removed 6 bases from V and 0 bases from J, with 20 bases in between. The CDR3 covers 17 residues. The CDR3 nucleotides are TGCGCCAGCAGTTTGAAGCCGGCTAGCGCGAACCAAGAGACCCAGTACTTC. It encodes CASSLKPASANQETQYF.

The CDR3 sequence is CASSVAGDNEQFF. The CDR3 DNA follows: TGTGCCAGCAGCGTAGCGGGAGACAATGAGCAGTTCTTC. The chain employs TRBV9 and TRBJ2-1, with D possibly TRBD2 on 6 matching bases. The CDR3 runs 13 residues. V was pared by 0 bases and J by 5 bases, with 6 bases between. Germline V gene sequence: CDR1 SGDLS, CDR2 YYNGEE.

This chain connects TRBV7-9 to TRBJ2-7; D uncertain. This CDR3 has 16 residues. Germline CDR1 and CDR2: SEHNR and FQNEAQ (reference sequence). V lost 6 bases and J lost 4, with 22 bases in between. The CDR3 DNA reads as TGTGCCAGCAGTTCCCCACCGACCCCCCTTTTGTACGAGCAGTACGTC. Translating it yields CASSSPPTPLLYEQYV.

A few counts support this clonotype. The rearrangement links TRBV13 to TRBJ2-7; D is unclear. The germline V and J ends were trimmed by 0 bases and 2 bases, with 8 bases remaining between them. Germline CDR1 and CDR2: PRHDT and FYEKMQ (reference sequence). This CDR3 has 14 residues. The CDR3 nucleotides are TGTGCCAGCAGCTTAGGTCTGCAAGCCTACGAGCAGTACTTC. Translation gives CASSLGLQAYEQYF.

V gene TRBV7-6 combines with J gene TRBJ2-5; the match to TRBD1 covers 7 bases. The V segment lost 5 bases and the J segment 2 bases; nucleotides outside the gene matches: 8. CDR1 SGHVS and CDR2 FNYEAQ come from the germline V gene. The CDR3 spans 15 residues. The CDR3 sequence: CASSPPGTAQETQYF. Written as DNA, the CDR3 is TGTGCCAGCAGCCCACCGGGGACAGCACAAGAGACCCAGTACTTC.

The CDR3 loop reads CASTGTSVSGANVLTF. The CDR3 DNA is TGTGCCAGCACCGGGACAAGTGTCTCTGGGGCCAACGTCCTGACTTTC. The rearrangement links TRBV27 to TRBJ2-6, with D maybe TRBD1 (6 bases). There are 16 residues in the CDR3. The V end was cut by 7 bases, the J end by 0 bases, with 13 bases between. Germline V CDR1 and CDR2: MNHEY, SMNVEV (reference sequence).

The chain has TRBV28 and TRBJ2-7, with no clear D. Trimming cost V 3 bases and J 5 bases, with 14 bases left between them. Germline V gene lookup returns CDR1 MDHEN and CDR2 SYDVKM. The CDR3 consists of 14 residues. The CDR3 spells CASSFNTASDEQYV. The CDR3 coding sequence is TGTGCCAGCAGTTTTAACACCGCGTCCGACGAGCAGTACGTC.

The chain carries TRBV12-3 or TRBV12-4 and TRBJ2-7; no reliable D call. V was clipped by 5 bases and J by 0 bases, with 11 bases between them. CDR3 size: 14 residues. The CDR3 sequence: CASSDAAGSYEQYF. The CDR3, as DNA: TGTGCCAGCAGTGACGCGGCAGGCTCCTACGAGCAGTACTTC.

The chain employs TRBV28 and TRBJ2-1; 8 nucleotides line up with TRBD1. Per the germline V gene, CDR1 is MDHEN and CDR2 is SYDVKM. The CDR3 is 18 residues long. The junction had 17 bases not matched to a gene; V was cut back by 5 bases and J by 5 bases. The chain's CDR3 is CASSPPRVGTGANNEQFF. The DNA of the CDR3 is TGTGCCAGCAGTCCACCCCGAGTCGGGACAGGAGCAAACAATGAGCAGTTCTTC.

The chain carries TRBV7-9 and TRBJ2-7; tentatively, D is TRBD1 or TRBD2 (5 bases each). V was cut by 4 bases and J by 0 bases, with 13 bases left in between. CDR1 is SEHNR, CDR2 FQNEAQ, per germline (reference sequence). CDR3 size: 15 residues. The CDR3 loop is CASSSNRDGSYEQYF. In DNA form, the CDR3 reads TGTGCCAGCAGCTCCAACCGGGACGGCTCCTACGAGCAGTACTTC.

The chain couples TRBV6-1 to TRBJ2-5; perhaps D is TRBD1 or TRBD2 (5 bases each). V gave up 6 bases and J gave up 4 bases, with 15 bases separating them. The CDR3 consists of 14 residues. Per germline, CDR1 MNHNS and CDR2 SASEGT. This chain's CDR3 is CASRGDLGPETQYF. CDR3 in DNA: TGTGCCAGCAGAGGGGACCTAGGTCCAGAGACCCAGTACTTC.

This clonotype has only a few counts. This rearrangement joins TRBV11-2 to TRBJ1-2; D not certain. Trimming took 1 base from V and 1 from J, leaving 13 bases between them. The CDR3 extends over 16 amino acids. Germline V lookup: CDR1 SGHAT, CDR2 FQNNGV. CDR3 DNA sequence: TGTGCCAGCAGCTTAGGACCACAGCTCTATAACTATGGCTACACCTTC. Translated: CASSLGPQLYNYGYTF. Full variable domain (missing parts from reference TRBV11-2 and TRBJ1-2): EAGVAQSPRYKIIEKRQSVAFWCNPISGHATLYWYQQILGQGPKLLIQFQNNGVVDDSQLPKDRFSAERLKGVDSTLKIQPAKLEDSAVYLCASSLGPQLYNYGYTFGSGTRLTVV.